The clone carrying this T cell receptor beta chain has a count of ten or more. Its target is unknown. Library construction for TCR beta used iRepertoire HTBI primers and Arm-PCR of CDR3 regions. Methods used by the authors: Among the samples, around 58 TRBV and 13 to 15 TRBJ segments were identified. TCRdb re-called the multiplex PCR reads with MiXCR, one entry per CDR3 protein. These V and J calls derive from TCRdb rather than the authors' analysis. Among some 430,000 distinct CDR3 sequences listed, about a fifth were seen once. The data originate from a study of regulatory T cells in long-lasting Graves disease. J gave up 5 bases and V 1 base, and 2 bases lay outside the gene matches. This CDR3 is 14 amino acids long. Whole-study findings and limits: Persistent disease was characterized by preferential usage of TRBV28, TRBJ1-2 and TRBJ2-5.

Time point defined: persistent/refractory GD, antithyroid drugs over 5 years with positive TRAb. Generation of the TCR library employed RNA extracted from PBMCs. Staff took approximately 10 milliliters of peripheral blood and put it into EDTA tubes. The chain links TRBV12-3 or TRBV12-4 to TRBJ1-1; 9 bases fit TRBD1. The source of this sequence is a female donor with Graves disease. The sample in question was peripheral blood mononuclear cells (PBMCs), obtained when the disease was refractory, from a patient treated with antithyroid drugs. CDR3 coding DNA: TGTGCCAGCAGTTTAGGGACAGGGGTAACTGAAGCTTTCTTT. As protein: CASSLGTGVTEAFF.